This TCR beta chain is from a study of blood T cell repertoires in COVID-19. Study context: Samples came from the United States, Italy and Spain, spanning acute and convalescent COVID-19.

V dropped 3 bases and J dropped 6; count of bases not matched to a gene: 7. Germline CDR1 and CDR2: MNHNS and SASEGT. The CDR3 length is 14 residues. Repertoires were generated with immunoSEQ multiplex PCR, while TCRdb's copy carries only in-frame clones and drops some. The data show hundreds of thousands of clones, around 90% seen once. Membership in each cohort depended on participant-reported clinical history. Cohort 3 recovered donors had two negative PCRs, clearance, or symptom resolution. The chain is built from TRBV6-1 and TRBJ1-2; 7 bases are a match to TRBD1. The origin of this receptor is a man in his 60s who had recovered from COVID-19. The sequencing input was PBMCs or T cells enriched from blood (not recorded which). In DNA, the CDR3 is TGTGCCAGCAGTGACCCGACAGGGTCCAATGGCTACACCTTC. This encodes CASSDPTGSNGYTF.